This T cell receptor (beta chain) is drawn from a study of control samples from healthy donors and cancer patients. V was cut by 0 bases and J by 0 bases, with 11 bases left in between. Germline CDR1 MGHRA, CDR2 YSYEKL. The CDR3 totals 17 residues. This table comes from immunoSEQ multiplex PCR, and its TCRdb copy is limited to in-frame clones, with some not included. Of about 86,000 clones in the sample, just under 95% were seen once. V is TRBV4-1 and J is TRBJ2-2; D is unclear. Sequenced input: blood. This clonotype was sampled from a woman aged 18-35 years in good health. CDR3 in DNA: TGCGCCAGCAGCCAAGAATCGAACAGCCCGAACACCGGGGAGCTGTTTTTT. This codes for CASSQESNSPNTGELFF.